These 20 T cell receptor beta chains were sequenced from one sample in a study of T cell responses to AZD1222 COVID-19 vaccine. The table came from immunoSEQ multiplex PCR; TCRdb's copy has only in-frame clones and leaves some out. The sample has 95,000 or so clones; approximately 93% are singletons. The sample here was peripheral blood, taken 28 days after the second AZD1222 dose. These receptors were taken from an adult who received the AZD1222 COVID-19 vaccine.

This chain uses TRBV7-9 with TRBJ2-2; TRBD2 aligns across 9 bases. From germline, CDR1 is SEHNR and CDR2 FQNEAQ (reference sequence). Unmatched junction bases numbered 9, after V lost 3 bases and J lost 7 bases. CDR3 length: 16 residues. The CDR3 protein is CASSFGGLAQGGELFF. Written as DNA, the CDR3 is TGTGCCAGCAGCTTCGGGGGACTAGCCCAGGGCGGGGAGCTGTTTTTT. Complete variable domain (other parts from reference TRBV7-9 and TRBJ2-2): DTGVSQNPRHKITKRGQNVTFRCDPISEHNRLYWYRQTLGQGPEFLTYFQNEAQLEKSRLLSDRFSAERPKGSFSTLEIQRTEQGDSAMYLCASSFGGLAQGGELFFGEGSRLTVL.

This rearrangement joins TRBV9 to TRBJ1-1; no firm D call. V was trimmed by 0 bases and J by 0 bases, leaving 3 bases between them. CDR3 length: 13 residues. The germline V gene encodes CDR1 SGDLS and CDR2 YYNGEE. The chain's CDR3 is CASSVAMNTEAFF. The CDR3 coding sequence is TGTGCCAGCAGCGTAGCTATGAACACTGAAGCTTTCTTT.

In DNA form, the CDR3 reads TGTGCCAGCAGTACTGCGGACAGGGGTTTAAGTGAAGCTTTCTTT. It specifies CASSTADRGLSEAFF. The chain recombines TRBV6-1 with TRBJ1-1; 9 bases agree with TRBD1. V shed 5 bases and J 7 bases; nucleotides not matched to a gene: 11. Germline values: CDR1 MNHNS, CDR2 SASEGT. CDR3 length: 15 residues.

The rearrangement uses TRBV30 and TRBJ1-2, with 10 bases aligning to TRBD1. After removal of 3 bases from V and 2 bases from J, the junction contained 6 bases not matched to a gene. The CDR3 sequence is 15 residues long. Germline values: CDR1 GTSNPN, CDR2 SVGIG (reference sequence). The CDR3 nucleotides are TGTGCCTGGAGCGTGGGACAGGGGAACAACTATGGCTACACCTTC. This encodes CAWSVGQGNNYGYTF. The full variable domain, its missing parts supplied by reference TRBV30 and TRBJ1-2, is SQTIHQWPATLVQPVGSPLSLECTVEGTSNPNLYWYRQAAGRGLQLLFYSVGIGQISSEVPQNLSASRPQDRQFILSSKKLLLSDSGFYLCAWSVGQGNNYGYTFGSGTRLTVV.

The CDR3, as DNA: TGTGCCAGCAGTTCTCCGGGGGGGCCCTCCTACGAGCAGTACTTC. Its translation is CASSSPGGPSYEQYF. The chain couples TRBV28 to TRBJ2-7, with 8 bases matching TRBD2. The CDR3 is 15 residues long. The germline gives CDR1 MDHEN, CDR2 SYDVKM. The V segment lost 4 bases and the J segment 0 bases; nucleotides outside the gene matches: 5.

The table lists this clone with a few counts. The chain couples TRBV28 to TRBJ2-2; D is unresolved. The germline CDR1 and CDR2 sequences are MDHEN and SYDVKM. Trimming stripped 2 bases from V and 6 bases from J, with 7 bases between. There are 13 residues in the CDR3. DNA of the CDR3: TGTGCCAGCAGTTTAAGGATCCCCGGGGAGCTGTTTTTT. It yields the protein CASSLRIPGELFF.

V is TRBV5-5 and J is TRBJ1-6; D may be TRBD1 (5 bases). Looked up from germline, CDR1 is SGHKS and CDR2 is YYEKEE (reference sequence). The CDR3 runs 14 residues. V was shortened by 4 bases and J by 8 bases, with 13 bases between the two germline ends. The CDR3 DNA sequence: TGTGCCAGCAGCGGCGGGACTTGGGATTCACCCCTCCACTTT. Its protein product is CASSGGTWDSPLHF.

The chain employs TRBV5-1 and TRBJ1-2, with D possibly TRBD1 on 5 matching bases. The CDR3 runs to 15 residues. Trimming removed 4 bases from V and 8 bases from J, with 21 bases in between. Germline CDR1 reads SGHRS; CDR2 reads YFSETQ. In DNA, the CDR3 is TGCGCCAGCAGCGATTCCCAGCGGGCCGGGGGAGGCTACACCTTC. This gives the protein CASSDSQRAGGGYTF. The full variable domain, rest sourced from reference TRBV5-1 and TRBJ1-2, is KAGVTQTPRYLIKTRGQQVTLSCSPISGHRSVSWYQQTPGQGLQFLFEYFSETQRNKGNFPGRFSGRQFSNSRSEMNVSTLELGDSALYLCASSDSQRAGGGYTFGSGTRLTVV.

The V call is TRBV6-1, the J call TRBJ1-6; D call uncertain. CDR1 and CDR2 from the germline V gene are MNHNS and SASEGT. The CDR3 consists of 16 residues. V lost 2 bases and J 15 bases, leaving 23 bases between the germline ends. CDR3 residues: CASSEIIKSLGRHLHF. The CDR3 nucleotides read TGTGCCAGCAGTGAAATCATCAAATCTCTAGGTCGTCACCTCCACTTT.

In nucleotides, the CDR3 is TGTGCCAGCAGCGGGAGACTAGTCCAAGAGACCCAGTACTTC. Translated, it gives CASSGRLVQETQYF. The chain is built from TRBV5-4 and TRBJ2-5; TRBD2 might be the D (6 bases). V lost 4 bases and J lost 1, with 11 bases in between. Germline V gene sequence: CDR1 SGHNT, CDR2 YYREEE (reference sequence). The CDR3 sequence is 14 residues long.

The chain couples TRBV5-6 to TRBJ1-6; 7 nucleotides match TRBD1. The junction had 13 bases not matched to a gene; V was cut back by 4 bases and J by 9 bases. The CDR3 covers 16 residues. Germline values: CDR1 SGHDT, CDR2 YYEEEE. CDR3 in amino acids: CASSPVGQSLASPLHF. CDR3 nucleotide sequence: TGTGCCAGCAGCCCGGTGGGACAGAGCCTCGCTTCACCCCTCCACTTT.

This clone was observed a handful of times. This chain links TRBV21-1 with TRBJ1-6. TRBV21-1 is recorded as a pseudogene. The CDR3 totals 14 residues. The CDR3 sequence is CASSITENHSPLHF. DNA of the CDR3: TGTGCCAGCAGCATAACGGAGAATCATTCACCCCTCCACTTT.

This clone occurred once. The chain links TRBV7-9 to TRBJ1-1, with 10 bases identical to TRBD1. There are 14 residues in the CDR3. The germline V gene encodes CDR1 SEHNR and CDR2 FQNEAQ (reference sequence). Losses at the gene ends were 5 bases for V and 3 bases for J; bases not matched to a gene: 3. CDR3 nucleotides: TGTGCCAGCAGCACCGGACAGGGGGACACTGAAGCTTTCTTT. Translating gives CASSTGQGDTEAFF.

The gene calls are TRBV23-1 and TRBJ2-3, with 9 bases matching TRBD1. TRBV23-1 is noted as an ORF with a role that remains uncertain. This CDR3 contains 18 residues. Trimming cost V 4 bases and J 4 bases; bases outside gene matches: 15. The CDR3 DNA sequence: TGCGCCAGCAGTCCCTACACCGGACCGGGACAGGGCGCAGATACGCAGTATTTT. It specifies CASSPYTGPGQGADTQYF.

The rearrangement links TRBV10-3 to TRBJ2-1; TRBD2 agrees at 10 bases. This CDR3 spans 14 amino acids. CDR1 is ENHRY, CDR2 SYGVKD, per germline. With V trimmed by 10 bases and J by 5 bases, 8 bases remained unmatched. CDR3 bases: TGTGCCACTCTAGCGGGAGTGTATAACAATGAGCAGTTCTTC. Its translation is CATLAGVYNNEQFF.

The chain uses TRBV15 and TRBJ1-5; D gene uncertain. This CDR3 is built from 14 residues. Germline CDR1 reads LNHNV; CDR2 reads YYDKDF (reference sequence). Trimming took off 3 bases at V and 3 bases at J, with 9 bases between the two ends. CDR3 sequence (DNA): TGTGCCACCAGCAGTGCCTCCATCAATCAGCCCCAGCATTTT. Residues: CATSSASINQPQHF.

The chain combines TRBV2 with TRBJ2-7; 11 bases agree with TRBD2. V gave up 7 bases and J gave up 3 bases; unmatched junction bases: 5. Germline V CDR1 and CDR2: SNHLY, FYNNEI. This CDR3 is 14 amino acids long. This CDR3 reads CASTLAGGNYEQYF. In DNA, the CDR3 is TGTGCCAGCACCTTAGCGGGAGGGAACTACGAGCAGTACTTC.

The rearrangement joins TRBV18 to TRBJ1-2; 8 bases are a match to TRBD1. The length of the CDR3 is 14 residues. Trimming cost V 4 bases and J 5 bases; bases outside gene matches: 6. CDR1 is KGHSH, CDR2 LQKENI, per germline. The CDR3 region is CASSRQDRDYGYTF. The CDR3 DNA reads TGTGCCAGCTCACGCCAGGACAGGGATTATGGCTACACCTTC.

The CDR3 DNA follows: TGTGCCAGCAGCTTGAATAGGGGTGATCAGCCCCAGCATTTT. As protein: CASSLNRGDQPQHF. The rearrangement uses TRBV7-2 and TRBJ1-5; tentatively, D is TRBD1 (5 bases). Germline CDR1 is SGHTA and CDR2 is FQGNSA. Trimming shortened V by 3 bases and J by 5 bases, and 11 bases separated the two germline ends. The CDR3 extends over 14 amino acids.

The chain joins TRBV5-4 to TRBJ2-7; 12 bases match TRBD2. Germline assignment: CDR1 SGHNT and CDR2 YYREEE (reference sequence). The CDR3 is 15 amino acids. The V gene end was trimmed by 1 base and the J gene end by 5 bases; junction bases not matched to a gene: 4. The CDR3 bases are TGTGCCAGCAGCTTGCTAGCGGGAGGGAGAGACGAGCAGTACTTC. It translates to CASSLLAGGRDEQYF.